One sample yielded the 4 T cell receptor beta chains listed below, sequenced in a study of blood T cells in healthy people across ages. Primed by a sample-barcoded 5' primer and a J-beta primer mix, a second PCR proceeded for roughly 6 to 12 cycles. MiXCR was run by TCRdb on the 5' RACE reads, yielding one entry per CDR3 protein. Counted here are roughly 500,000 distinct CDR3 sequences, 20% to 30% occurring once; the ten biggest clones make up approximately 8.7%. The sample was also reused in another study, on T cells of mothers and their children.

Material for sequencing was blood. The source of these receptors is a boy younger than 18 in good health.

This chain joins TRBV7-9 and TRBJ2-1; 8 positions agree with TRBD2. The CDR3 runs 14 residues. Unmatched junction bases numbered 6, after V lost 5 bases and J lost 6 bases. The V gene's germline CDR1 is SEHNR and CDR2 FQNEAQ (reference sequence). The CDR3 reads CASSPPGTSNEQFF. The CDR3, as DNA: TGTGCCAGCAGCCCCCCCGGGACTAGCAATGAGCAGTTCTTC. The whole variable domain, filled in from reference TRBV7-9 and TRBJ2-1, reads DTGVSQNPRHKITKRGQNVTFRCDPISEHNRLYWYRQTLGQGPEFLTYFQNEAQLEKSRLLSDRFSAERPKGSFSTLEIQRTEQGDSAMYLCASSPPGTSNEQFFGPGTRLTVL.

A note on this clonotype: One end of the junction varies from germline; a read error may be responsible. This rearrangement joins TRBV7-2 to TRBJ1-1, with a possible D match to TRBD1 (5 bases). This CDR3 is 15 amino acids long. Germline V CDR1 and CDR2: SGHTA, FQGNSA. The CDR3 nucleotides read TGTGCCAGCAGCCCACAGGTTAGAGGAAACACTGAAGCCTTCTTT. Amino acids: CASSPQVRGNTEAFF.

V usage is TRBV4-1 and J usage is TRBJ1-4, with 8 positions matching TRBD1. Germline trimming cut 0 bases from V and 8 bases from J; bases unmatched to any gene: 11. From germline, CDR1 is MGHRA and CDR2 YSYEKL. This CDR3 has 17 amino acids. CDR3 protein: CASSQDHNRGVREKLFF. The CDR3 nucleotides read TGCGCCAGCAGCCAAGATCATAACAGGGGGGTGCGGGAAAAACTGTTTTTT.

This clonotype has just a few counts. The CDR3 sequence is CASSQDFLFVRRAWDTEAFF. The CDR3 coding sequence is TGCGCCAGCAGCCAAGATTTTCTATTTGTTAGGAGGGCGTGGGATACTGAAGCTTTCTTT. V is TRBV4-1 and J is TRBJ1-1; D not resolved. Germline CDR1 and CDR2: MGHRA and YSYEKL. The CDR3 runs 20 residues. Deletions cut 0 bases from V and 5 bases from J, with 28 bases between.